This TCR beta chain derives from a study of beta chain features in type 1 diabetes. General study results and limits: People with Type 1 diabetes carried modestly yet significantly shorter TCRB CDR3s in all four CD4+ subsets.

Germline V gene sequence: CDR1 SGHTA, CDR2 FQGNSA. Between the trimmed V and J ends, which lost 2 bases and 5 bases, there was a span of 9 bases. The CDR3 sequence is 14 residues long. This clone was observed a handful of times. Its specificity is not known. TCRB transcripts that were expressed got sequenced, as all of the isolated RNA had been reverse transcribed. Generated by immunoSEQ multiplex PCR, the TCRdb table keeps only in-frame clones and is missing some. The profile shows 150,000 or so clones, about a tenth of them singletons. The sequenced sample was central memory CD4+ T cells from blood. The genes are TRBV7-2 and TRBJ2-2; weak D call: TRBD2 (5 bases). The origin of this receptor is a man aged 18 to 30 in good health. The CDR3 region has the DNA TGTGCCAGCAGCTTACTGGGAGTTACCGGGGAGCTGTTTTTT. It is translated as CASSLLGVTGELFF.